A single sample is the source of the 6 T cell receptor beta chains below, sequenced in a study of early T cells in non-severe SARS-CoV-2 infection. Each CDR3 protein gets one entry after TCRdb re-called the 5' RACE reads with MiXCR. The sample consists of 25,000 to 35,000 distinct CDR3 sequences, approximately 5% of them appearing once. Sequencing was carried out using whole blood. The source is an adult who was a healthcare worker with PCR-confirmed SARS-CoV-2 infection or an uninfected control (not recorded which).

The CDR3, as DNA: TGTGCCAGCTCACAACCGACAAAGCCCCAGCATTTT. Protein sequence: CASSQPTKPQHF. The V and J genes are TRBV18 and TRBJ1-5; D is undetermined. The CDR3 runs 12 residues. Germline CDR1 and CDR2: KGHSH and LQKENI. Trimming shortened V by 4 bases and J by 8 bases, and 9 bases separated the two germline ends.

To note about this clonotype: The conserved phenylalanine or tryptophan is not found at the CDR3 terminus, so this likely reflects a read error. J is TRBJ2-7 and V is TRBV10-3; TRBD1 agrees at 7 bases. The CDR3 has 14 residues. J gave up 4 bases and V 4 bases, and 7 bases lay outside the gene matches. The germline V gene encodes CDR1 ENHRY and CDR2 SYGVKD. CDR3 sequence reads: CAISAGRGSYEQYL. The CDR3, as DNA: TGTGCCATCAGTGCGGGCAGGGGGTCATACGAGCAGTACCTC.

The chain recombines TRBV7-9 with TRBJ2-3, with a weak D call TRBD1 (5 bases). The ends were cut back, 1 base at V and 2 bases at J, with 7 bases in the middle. Germline-derived CDR1 and CDR2 are SEHNR and FQNEAQ (reference sequence). The CDR3 spans 14 residues. The CDR3 coding sequence is TGTGCCAGCAGCTTAGGACAGATCACAGATACGCAGTATTTT. It codes for CASSLGQITDTQYF.

At least ten counts were recorded for this clonotype. The chain has TRBV5-5 and TRBJ1-6, with D tentatively TRBD1 (6 bases). The CDR3 contains 13 residues. Trimming cost V 2 bases and J 12 bases, with 12 bases left between them. CDR1 SGHKS and CDR2 YYEKEE come from the germline V gene (reference sequence). CDR3 in DNA: TGTGCCAGCAGCTTCCGACAGGAATTACCCCTCCACTTT. Translation: CASSFRQELPLHF.

This clonotype was detected only a few times. The V gene is TRBV20-1, the J gene TRBJ2-7; 9 bases are shared with TRBD1. The trim removed 1 base at V and 4 bases at J, leaving 14 bases unmatched. This CDR3 is built from 17 residues. From germline, CDR1 is DFQATT and CDR2 SNEGSKA (reference sequence). CDR3 amino acids: CSARASHGRDRVYEQYF. The CDR3, as DNA: TGCAGTGCTAGAGCTTCCCATGGCCGGGACAGGGTATACGAGCAGTACTTC.

This clonotype was seen at least ten times. The gene calls are TRBV14 and TRBJ1-6; maybe TRBD1 (5 bases). CDR1 and CDR2 from the germline V gene are SGHDN and FVKESK. The length of the CDR3 is 13 residues. V was trimmed by 2 bases and J by 8 bases, leaving 7 bases between them. CDR3 residues: CASSQFRDSPLHF. CDR3 bases: TGTGCCAGCAGCCAATTCAGGGATTCACCCCTCCACTTT.